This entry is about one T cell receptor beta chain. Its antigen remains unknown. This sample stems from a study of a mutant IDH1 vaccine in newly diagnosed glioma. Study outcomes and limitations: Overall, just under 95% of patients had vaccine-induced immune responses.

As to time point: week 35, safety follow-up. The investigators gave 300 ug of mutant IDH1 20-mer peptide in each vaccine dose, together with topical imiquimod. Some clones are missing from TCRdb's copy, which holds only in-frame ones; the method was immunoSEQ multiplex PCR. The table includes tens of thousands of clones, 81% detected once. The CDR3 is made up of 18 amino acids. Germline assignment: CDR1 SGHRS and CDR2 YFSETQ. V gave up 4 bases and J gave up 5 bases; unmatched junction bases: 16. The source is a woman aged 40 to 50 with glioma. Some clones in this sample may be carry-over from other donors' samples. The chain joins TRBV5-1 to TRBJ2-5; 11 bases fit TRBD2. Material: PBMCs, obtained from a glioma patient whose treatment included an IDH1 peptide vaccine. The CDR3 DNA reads TGCGCCAGCAGCCCTACTCCCGTCGGTAGCGGGGGGGCGGAGACCCAGTACTTC. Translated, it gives CASSPTPVGSGGAETQYF.